According to its frequency, the clone carrying this T cell receptor beta chain is medium-sized (0.01 to 0.1%). Its antigen remains unidentified. Naive cells were sorted as CD45RO-, CCR7+, CD27+ and CD95-. CDR1 and CDR2 from the germline V gene are LGHDT and YNNKEL (reference sequence). The CDR3 has 18 amino acids. This specimen belongs to a study of CXCR3-negative and CXCR3-positive naive CD8 T cells. Study as a whole: The TRB read total, roughly 150 million, broke down to about 1.5 +/- 0.3 million reads per library. Study-level findings and limits: A higher hydrophobicity marked the TRB CDR3s of CXCR3-positive naive cells versus CXCR3-negative naive cells.

In preparing the TRB cDNA libraries, 5' RACE with UMI labels was used. TCRdb reprocessed the 5' RACE reads, with one entry per CDR3 protein and no DNA. The sample data list 7,500 to 8,500 distinct CDR3 sequences. Sequencing was performed on naive CXCR3+ CD8+ T cells from blood. Subset: CD45RO-CCR7+CD27+CD95- naive CD8+ T cells expressing CXCR3 (TNR3+). This TCR was recovered from a human donor in good health. Some clones in this sample may be carry-over from other donors' samples. The rearrangement joins TRBV3-1 to TRBJ1-6. This CDR3 reads CASSQEETPGTYNSPLHF.